The 9 T cell receptor beta chains below come from one sample, sequenced in a study of molecular identifiers for immune sequencing clone quantification. TCRdb reprocessed the PCR reads with MiXCR, giving one entry per CDR3 protein. The sample holds about half a million distinct CDR3 sequences, around 23% seen once. Input material: naive CD8+ T cells from blood, with Jurkat cell RNA spiked in. This sample's subset: FACS-sorted CD8+CD4-CCR7+CD45RA+ naive T cells. The receptors were gathered from a human donor in good health. Some libraries in this study had Jurkat cell RNA spiked in.

This clonotype was detected ten times or more. The CDR3 spells CASSQGFAIGSGANVLTF. DNA for the CDR3: TGCGCCAGCAGCCAAGGGTTCGCCATCGGGTCTGGGGCCAACGTCCTGACTTTC. The genes are TRBV4-3 and TRBJ2-6; D not resolved. This CDR3 comprises 18 residues. V lost 1 base to trimming and J lost 1 base, with 14 bases between them. CDR1 is LGHNA and CDR2 is YSLEER in the germline V gene.

At least ten counts were recorded for this clonotype. This sequence joins TRBV24-1 and TRBJ1-1; the D is unclear. Trimming left V 3 bases short and J 8 bases short, with 15 bases between. The germline V gene encodes CDR1 KGHDR and CDR2 SFDVKD. The CDR3 loop spans 14 amino acids. The CDR3 DNA follows: TGTGCCACCAGTGATAAAAAGACCGACCAAGAAGCTTTCTTT. This codes for CATSDKKTDQEAFF.

The J gene is TRBJ2-3, the V gene TRBV3-2; whether TRBD1, the table's D call, matches the DNA was not checked. TRBV3-2 is recorded as a pseudogene. The CDR3 is 16 amino acids. The CDR3 is CASSPALVRRANTQYF. The CDR3 coding sequence is TGTGCCAGCAGCCCTGCCCTGGTTAGACGGGCCAATACGCAGTATTTT.

This chain joins TRBV10-1 and TRBJ2-3, with TRBD2 matching 13 bases. Unmatched junction bases numbered 4, after V lost 10 bases and J lost 6 bases. This CDR3 comprises 13 residues. CDR1 is WNHNN, CDR2 SYGVQD, per germline (reference sequence). The chain's CDR3 is CAIGTSGADTQYF. CDR3 in DNA: TGCGCCATCGGGACTAGCGGGGCGGATACGCAGTATTTT.

This clonotype was detected only once. A read error is possible here, since a much larger clone lies one base away. This chain connects TRBV2 to TRBJ1-1; D is undetermined. CDR1 and CDR2 from the germline V gene are SNHLY and FYNNEI. The CDR3 contains 14 residues. Here the CDR3 reads CASSDSGRNTEASF. Here the CDR3 DNA reads TGTGCCAGCAGTGACTCAGGCCGTAACACTGAAGCTTCCTTT.

The rearrangement uses TRBV6-6 and TRBJ2-7, with TRBD1 identical over 7 bases. This CDR3 is 16 amino acids long. With 4 bases clipped from V and 2 bases from J, the junction kept 11 bases outside the gene matches. The germline V gene has CDR1 MNHNY and CDR2 SVGAGI (reference sequence). The CDR3 loop is CASSSTPGQAAYEQYF. The CDR3 DNA follows: TGTGCCAGCAGTTCAACCCCCGGACAGGCCGCCTACGAGCAGTACTTC.

In this sample, this clonotype turned up many times. The rearrangement uses TRBV30 and TRBJ1-5; D call uncertain. Deletions cut 0 bases from V and 0 bases from J, with 6 bases between. Per germline, CDR1 GTSNPN and CDR2 SVGIG (reference sequence). CDR3 length: 14 residues. For the CDR3, the DNA is TGTGCCTGGAGTGTAAGAGATAGCAATCAGCCCCAGCATTTT. It is translated as CAWSVRDSNQPQHF.

The chain combines TRBV13 with TRBJ2-7; no clear D. Trimming took off 6 bases at V and 3 bases at J, with 12 bases between the two ends. CDR1 is PRHDT, CDR2 FYEKMQ, per germline (reference sequence). CDR3 length equals 13 residues. The CDR3 spells CASSGEGIYEQYF. DNA of the CDR3: TGTGCCAGCAGTGGTGAAGGGATCTACGAGCAGTACTTC. Filled out from reference TRBV13 and TRBJ2-7, the complete variable domain reads AAGVIQSPRHLIKEKRETATLKCYPIPRHDTVYWYQQGPGQDPQFLISFYEKMQSDKGSIPDRFSAQQFSDYHSELNMSSLELGDSALYFCASSGEGIYEQYFGPGTRLTVT.

The gene calls are TRBV4-1 and TRBJ1-1, with D unresolved. Germline lookup yields CDR1 MGHRA and CDR2 YSYEKL. There are 14 residues in the CDR3. Trimming shortened V by 1 base and J by 4 bases, and 10 bases separated the two germline ends. DNA of the CDR3: TGCGCCAGCAGCCAAGTTGGCTGGACCACTGAAGCTTTCTTT. Translating gives CASSQVGWTTEAFF.